This T cell receptor (beta chain) is from a study of blood T cell repertoires in COVID-19. Study as a whole: Sites across the United States, Italy and Spain contributed samples from acute and convalescent COVID-19. PBMCs, B-cell-depleted T cells, or T cells were the source of the cDNA or gDNA that made up the material.

In the authors' workflow: Using reference gene primer amplification, nucleated cell counts were estimated. Data came from immunoSEQ multiplex PCR; TCRdb stores just in-frame clones and leaves some out. V and J calls and clone size are as listed in that table; D and trimming were resolved from the DNA. The table lists 140,000 to 150,000 clones, 75% to 90% of them singletons, with around 3.7% in the top ten. The source of this sequence is a man between 65 and 85 years old who had recovered from COVID-19. Sequences were obtained from peripheral blood.

For the CDR3, the DNA is TGCGCCAGCAGCCAGGACAGCAAAAGGACCGGGGAGCTGTTTTTT. It specifies CASSQDSKRTGELFF. The chain has TRBV4-1 and TRBJ2-2; tentatively, D is TRBD1 (6 bases). V was pared by 3 bases and J by 5 bases, with 13 bases between. CDR1 is MGHRA and CDR2 is YSYEKL in the germline V gene. This CDR3 region has 15 residues.